The sequence of this TCR beta chain was determined in a study of T cell repertoires in cytomegalovirus infection. Overall study: Matching HLA type and CMV infection were both indicated by public TCR beta signatures.

Study results and limitations: In two of eight donors, the top clonotype was HLA-C-restricted CMV-specific.

One entry per CDR3 protein, called by TCRdb with MiXCR from the reads. The data show 170,000 or so distinct CDR3 sequences, about 18% seen once. V was clipped by 4 bases and J by 8 bases, with 18 bases between them. The CDR3 covers 15 residues. Details on this clonotype: The target antigen is unknown.

The V gene is TRBV12-3 or TRBV12-4, the J gene TRBJ2-1, with D maybe TRBD2 (5 bases). The TCR was taken from a human donor in good health (CMV status not recorded). Some clones in this sample may be carry-over from other donors' samples. The sequenced sample was CD8+ T cells from PBMCs. CDR3 nucleotide sequence: TGTGCCAGCAGTTATAGGACCCTCCTTAGCGATGAGCAGTTCTTC. Protein: CASSYRTLLSDEQFF.